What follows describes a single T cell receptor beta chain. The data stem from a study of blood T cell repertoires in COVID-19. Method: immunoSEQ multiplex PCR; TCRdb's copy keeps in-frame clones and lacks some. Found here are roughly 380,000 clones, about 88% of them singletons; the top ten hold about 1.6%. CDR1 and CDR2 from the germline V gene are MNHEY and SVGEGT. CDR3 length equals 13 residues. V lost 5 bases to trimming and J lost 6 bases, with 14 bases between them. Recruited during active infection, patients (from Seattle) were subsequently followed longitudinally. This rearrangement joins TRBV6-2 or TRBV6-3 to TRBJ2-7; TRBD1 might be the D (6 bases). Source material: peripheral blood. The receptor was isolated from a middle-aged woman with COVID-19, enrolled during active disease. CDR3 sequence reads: CASSQNRAVEQYF. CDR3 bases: TGTGCCAGCAGTCAAAACAGGGCCGTCGAGCAGTACTTC.